The TCR beta chain under discussion was sequenced for a study of lymphopenia after photon versus proton radiotherapy. Clones were sequenced by immunoSEQ multiplex PCR, and TCRdb holds only the in-frame ones, with some missing. Of about 70,000 clones listed, around 87% are singletons. This clone is labeled as large. Looked up from germline, CDR1 is SEHNR and CDR2 is FQNEAQ (reference sequence). The CDR3 has 14 residues. Trimming cost V 4 bases and J 4 bases, with 13 bases left between them. The chain couples TRBV7-9 to TRBJ1-2; D perhaps matches TRBD1 (5 bases). This TCR derives from an elderly man with esophageal cancer. The material was peripheral blood, obtained from a patient treated with proton-based radiotherapy. In DNA form, the CDR3 reads TGTGCCAGCAGCTCAACAGGCGCACCCTATGGCTACACCTTC. Protein product: CASSSTGAPYGYTF.